The TCR beta chain described here comes from a study of control samples from healthy donors and cancer patients. The CDR3 is 13 residues long. Trimming removed 7 bases from V and 4 bases from J, with 14 bases in between. Per the germline V gene, CDR1 is LGHDT and CDR2 is YNNKEL (reference sequence). Sequenced by immunoSEQ multiplex PCR; TCRdb stores in-frame clones only, minus some. The table shows 70,000 or so clones, with approximately 80% occurring only once. This receptor was obtained from a man in his fifties in good health. This chain uses TRBV3-1 (or the pseudogene TRBV3-2) with TRBJ2-7; tentatively, D is TRBD1 (5 bases). Input material: blood. The CDR3 reads CASTSLGAYEQYF. CDR3 DNA sequence: TGTGCCAGCACCTCCTTAGGGGCGTACGAGCAGTACTTC.